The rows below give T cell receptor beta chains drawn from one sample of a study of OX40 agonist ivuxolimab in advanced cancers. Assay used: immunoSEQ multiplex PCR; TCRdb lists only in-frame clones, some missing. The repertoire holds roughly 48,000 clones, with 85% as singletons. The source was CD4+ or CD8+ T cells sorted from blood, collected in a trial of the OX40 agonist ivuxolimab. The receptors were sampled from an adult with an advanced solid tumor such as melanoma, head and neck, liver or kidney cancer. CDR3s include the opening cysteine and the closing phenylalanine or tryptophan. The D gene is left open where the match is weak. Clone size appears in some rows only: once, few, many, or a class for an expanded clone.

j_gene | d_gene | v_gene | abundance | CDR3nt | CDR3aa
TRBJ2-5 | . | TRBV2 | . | TGTGCCAGCAGTGATAAAGGTAGCGCTAGAGAGACCCAGTACTTC | CASSDKGSARETQYF
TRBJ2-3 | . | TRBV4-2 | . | TGTGCCAGCAGCCCCAGTATAGTGGATACGCAGTATTTT | CASSPSIVDTQYF
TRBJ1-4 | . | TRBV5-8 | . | TGTGCCAGCAGTTCCTGGGGAGGTGGGGAAAAACTGTTTTTT | CASSSWGGGEKLFF
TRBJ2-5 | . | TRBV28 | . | TGTGCCAGCACGACAGCCCAAGAGACCCAGTACTTC | CASTTAQETQYF
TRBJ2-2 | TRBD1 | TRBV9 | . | TGTGCCAGCAGCGGGGGACAGACAGTTACCGGGGAGCTGTTTTTT | CASSGGQTVTGELFF
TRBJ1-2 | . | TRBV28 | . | TGTGCCAGCAGTTTGGACAATTACTATGGCTACACCTTC | CASSLDNYYGYTF
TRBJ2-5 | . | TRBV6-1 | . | TGTGCCAGCAAAACAGAGTCGTACCAAGAGACCCAGTACTTC | CASKTESYQETQYF
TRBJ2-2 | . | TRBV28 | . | TGTGCCAGCAGTTTACAGGTCGGGGAGCTGTTTTTT | CASSLQVGELFF
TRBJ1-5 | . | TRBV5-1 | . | TGCGCCCGAGCTTCTGGTACCGATCAGCCCCAGCATTTT | CARASGTDQPQHF
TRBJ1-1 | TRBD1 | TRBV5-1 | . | TGCGCCAGCGGCCGGGGACAGGTGACCACTGAAGCTTTCTTT | CASGRGQVTTEAFF
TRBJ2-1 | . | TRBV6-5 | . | TGTGCCAGCAAAAACTCCCTGGGGAACAATGAGCAGTTCTTC | CASKNSLGNNEQFF
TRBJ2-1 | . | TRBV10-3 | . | TGTGCCATCAGTGAAACGGGAGCTGGCAATGAGCAGTTCTTC | CAISETGAGNEQFF
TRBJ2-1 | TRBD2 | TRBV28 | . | TGTGCCAGCAGTTCCAACCGACTAGCGGGAGGCTCCTACAGTGAGCAGTTCTTC | CASSSNRLAGGSYSEQFF
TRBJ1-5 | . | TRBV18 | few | TGTGCCAGCTCACCGGAGGAGGGATTTAGTCAGCCCCAGCATTTT | CASSPEEGFSQPQHF
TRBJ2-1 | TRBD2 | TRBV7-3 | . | TGTGCCAGCAGCTTATCTAGCGGGAGGCCCTCGAAGTTCTTC | CASSLSSGRPSKFF
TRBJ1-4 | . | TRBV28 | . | TGTGCCAGCAGCCCCGTCACAGCCCCTTGGCTGTTTTTT | CASSPVTAPWLFF
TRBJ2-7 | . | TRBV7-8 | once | TGTGCCAGCAGCTCCGGGCCTACGTGGTACGAGCAGTACTTC | CASSSGPTWYEQYF
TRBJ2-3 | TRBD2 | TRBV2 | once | TGTGCCAGCACCGTTAGCGGGAGGGCCTCCACAGATACGCAGTATTTT | CASTVSGRASTDTQYF
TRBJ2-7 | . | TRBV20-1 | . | TGCAGTGCTCATGGGCAGGCCGAGCAGTACTTC | CSAHGQAEQYF
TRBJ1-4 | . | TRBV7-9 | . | TGTGCCAGCAGCCTCCGATCTACTAATGAAAAACTGTTTTTT | CASSLRSTNEKLFF
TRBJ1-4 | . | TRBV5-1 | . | TGCGCCAGCAGGACCGGGGCCTCTAATGAAAAACTGTTTTTT | CASRTGASNEKLFF
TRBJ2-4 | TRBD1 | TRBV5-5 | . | TGTGCCAGCAGTAAGACAGGGATTGGTGCCAAAAACATTCAGTACTTC | CASSKTGIGAKNIQYF
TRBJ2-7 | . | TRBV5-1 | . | TGCGCCACCCGACCACACAGGACTGACTACGAGCAGTACTTC | CATRPHRTDYEQYF
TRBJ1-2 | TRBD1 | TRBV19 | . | TGTGCCAGTAGTATCGGGACAGGGGGATCCCCTTCGGCCTTC | CASSIGTGGSPSAF
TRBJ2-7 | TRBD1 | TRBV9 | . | TGTGCCAGCAGCGTAGGACAGGGGGTAGGGTACGAGCAGTACTTC | CASSVGQGVGYEQYF
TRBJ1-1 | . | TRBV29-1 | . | TGCAGCGGCGGGGGGGGCAGGGGGAACACTGAAGCTTTCTTT | CSGGGGRGNTEAFF
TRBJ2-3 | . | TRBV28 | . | TGTGCCAGCAGTCGCGACTTCTCAGGGGGCACAGATACGCAGTATTTT | CASSRDFSGGTDTQYF
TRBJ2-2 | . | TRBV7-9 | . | TGTGCCAGCAGCCACGGAGGGGCGAGAGCCGGTACCGGGGAGCTGTTTTTT | CASSHGGARAGTGELFF
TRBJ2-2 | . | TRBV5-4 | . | TGTGCCAGCAGCTTGGCTTTAACCACCGGGGAGCTGTTTTTT | CASSLALTTGELFF